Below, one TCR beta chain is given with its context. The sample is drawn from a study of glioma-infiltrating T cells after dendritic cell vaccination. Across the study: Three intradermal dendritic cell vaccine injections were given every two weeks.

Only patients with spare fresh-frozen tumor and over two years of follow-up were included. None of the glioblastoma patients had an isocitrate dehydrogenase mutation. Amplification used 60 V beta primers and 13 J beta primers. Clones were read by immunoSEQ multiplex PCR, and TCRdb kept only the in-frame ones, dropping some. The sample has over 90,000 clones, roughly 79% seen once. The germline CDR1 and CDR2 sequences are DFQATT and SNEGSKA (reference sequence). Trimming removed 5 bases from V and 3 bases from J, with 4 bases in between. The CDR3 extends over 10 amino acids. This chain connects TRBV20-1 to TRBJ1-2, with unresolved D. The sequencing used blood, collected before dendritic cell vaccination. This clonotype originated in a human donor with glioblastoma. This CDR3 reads CSAYYYGYTF. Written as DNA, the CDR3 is TGCAGTGCTTACTACTATGGCTACACCTTC.